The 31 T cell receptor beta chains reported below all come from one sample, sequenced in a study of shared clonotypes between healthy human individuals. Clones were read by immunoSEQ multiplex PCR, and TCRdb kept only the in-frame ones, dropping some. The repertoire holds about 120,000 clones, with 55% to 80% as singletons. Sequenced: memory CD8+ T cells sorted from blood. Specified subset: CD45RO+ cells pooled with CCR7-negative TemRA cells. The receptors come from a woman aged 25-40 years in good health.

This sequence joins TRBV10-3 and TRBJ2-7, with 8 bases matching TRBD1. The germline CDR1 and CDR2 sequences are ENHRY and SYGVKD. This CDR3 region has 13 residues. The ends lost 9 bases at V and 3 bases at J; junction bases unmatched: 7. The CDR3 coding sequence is TGTGCCATTCGCCGGGACAGGATCTACGAGCAGTACTTC. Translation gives CAIRRDRIYEQYF.

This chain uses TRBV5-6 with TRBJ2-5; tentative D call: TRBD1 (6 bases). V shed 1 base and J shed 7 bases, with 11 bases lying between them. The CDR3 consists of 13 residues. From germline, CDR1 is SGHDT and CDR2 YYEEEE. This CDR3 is CASSLMGAGTQYF. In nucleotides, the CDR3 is TGTGCCAGCAGCTTGATGGGGGCTGGGACCCAGTACTTC.

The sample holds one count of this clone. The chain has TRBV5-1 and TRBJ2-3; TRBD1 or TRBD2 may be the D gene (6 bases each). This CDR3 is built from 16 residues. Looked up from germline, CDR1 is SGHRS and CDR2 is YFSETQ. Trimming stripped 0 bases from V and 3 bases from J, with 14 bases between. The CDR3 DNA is TGCGCCAGCAGCTTGGAGGGGGGCGCAGATACAGATACGCAGTATTTT. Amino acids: CASSLEGGADTDTQYF.

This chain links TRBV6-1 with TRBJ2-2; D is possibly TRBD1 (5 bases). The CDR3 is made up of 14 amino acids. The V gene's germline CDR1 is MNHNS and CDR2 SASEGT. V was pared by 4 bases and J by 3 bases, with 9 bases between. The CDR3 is CASSAVGDTGELFF. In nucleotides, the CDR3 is TGTGCCAGCAGTGCGGTAGGGGACACCGGGGAGCTGTTTTTT.

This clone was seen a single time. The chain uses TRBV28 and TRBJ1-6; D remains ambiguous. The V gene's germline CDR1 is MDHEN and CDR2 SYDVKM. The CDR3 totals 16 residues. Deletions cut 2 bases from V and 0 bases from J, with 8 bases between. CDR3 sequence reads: CASSLAVDSYNSPLHF. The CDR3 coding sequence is TGTGCCAGCAGTTTAGCGGTCGACTCCTATAATTCACCCCTCCACTTT.

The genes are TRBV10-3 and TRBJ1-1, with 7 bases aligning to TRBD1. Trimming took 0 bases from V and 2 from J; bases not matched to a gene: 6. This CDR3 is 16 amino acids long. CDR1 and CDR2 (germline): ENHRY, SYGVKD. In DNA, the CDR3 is TGTGCCATCAGTGAGTCGACGACAGGGCCAAACACTGAAGCTTTCTTT. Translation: CAISESTTGPNTEAFF.

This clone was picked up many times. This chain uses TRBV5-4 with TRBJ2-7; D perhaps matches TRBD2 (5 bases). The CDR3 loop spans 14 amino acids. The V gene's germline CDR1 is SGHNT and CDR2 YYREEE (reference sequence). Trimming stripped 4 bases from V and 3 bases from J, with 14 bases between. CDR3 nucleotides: TGTGCCAGCAGCATGGCCGGGGAGAACTACGAGCAGTACTTC. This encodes CASSMAGENYEQYF.

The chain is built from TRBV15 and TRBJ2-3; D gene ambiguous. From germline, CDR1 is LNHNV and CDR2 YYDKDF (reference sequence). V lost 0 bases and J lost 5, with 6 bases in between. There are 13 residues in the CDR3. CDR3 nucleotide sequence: TGTGCCACCAGCAGAGATAGGGTAGATACGCAGTATTTT. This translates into CATSRDRVDTQYF.

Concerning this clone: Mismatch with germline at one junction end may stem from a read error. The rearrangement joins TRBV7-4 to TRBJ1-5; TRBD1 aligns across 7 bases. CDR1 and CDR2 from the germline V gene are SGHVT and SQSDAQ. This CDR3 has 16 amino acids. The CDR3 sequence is CASSLGDSDSNQPQHF. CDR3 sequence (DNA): TGTGCCAGCAGTTTAGGGGACAGCGATAGCAATCAGCCCCAGCATTTT.

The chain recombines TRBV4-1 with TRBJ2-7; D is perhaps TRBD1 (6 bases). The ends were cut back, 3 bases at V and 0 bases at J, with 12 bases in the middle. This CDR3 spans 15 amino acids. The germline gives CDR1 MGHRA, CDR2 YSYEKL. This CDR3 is CASSQGHTVSYEQYF. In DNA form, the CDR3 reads TGCGCCAGCAGCCAGGGACACACAGTCTCCTACGAGCAGTACTTC.

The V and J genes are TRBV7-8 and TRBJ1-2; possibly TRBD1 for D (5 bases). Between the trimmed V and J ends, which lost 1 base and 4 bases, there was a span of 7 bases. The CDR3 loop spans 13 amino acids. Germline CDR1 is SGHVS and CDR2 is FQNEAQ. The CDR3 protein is CASSLVQGYGYTF. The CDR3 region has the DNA TGTGCCAGCAGCTTAGTTCAGGGCTATGGCTACACCTTC.

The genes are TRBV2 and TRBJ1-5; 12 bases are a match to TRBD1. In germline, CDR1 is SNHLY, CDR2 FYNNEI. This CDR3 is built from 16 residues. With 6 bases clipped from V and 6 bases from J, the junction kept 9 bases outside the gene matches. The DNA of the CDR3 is TGTGCCAGCAGCCCGGGACAGGGGGCGCGTGGTCAGCCCCAGCATTTT. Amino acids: CASSPGQGARGQPQHF.

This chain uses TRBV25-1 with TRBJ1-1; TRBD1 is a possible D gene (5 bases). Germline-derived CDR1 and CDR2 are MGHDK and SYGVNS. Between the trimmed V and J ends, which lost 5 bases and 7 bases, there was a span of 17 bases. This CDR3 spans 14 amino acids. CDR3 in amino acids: CASSIGHSLGEAFF. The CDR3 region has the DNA TGTGCCAGCAGTATCGGACATAGCCTTGGTGAAGCTTTCTTT. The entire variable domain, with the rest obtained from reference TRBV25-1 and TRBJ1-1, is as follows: EADIYQTPRYLVIGTGKKITLECSQTMGHDKMYWYQQDPGMELHLIHYSYGVNSTEKGDLSSESTVSRIRTEHFPLTLESARPSHTSQYLCASSIGHSLGEAFFGQGTRLTVV.

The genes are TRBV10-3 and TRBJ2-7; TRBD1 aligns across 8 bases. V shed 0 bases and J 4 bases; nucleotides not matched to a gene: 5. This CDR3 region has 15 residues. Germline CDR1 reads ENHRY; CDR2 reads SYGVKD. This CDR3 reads CAISESGQGAYEQYF. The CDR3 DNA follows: TGTGCCATCAGTGAGTCGGGTCAGGGGGCTTACGAGCAGTACTTC.

Here the CDR3 DNA reads TGTGCCAGCAGCCCATGGACTAGCACAGATACGCAGTATTTT. This sequence encodes CASSPWTSTDTQYF. The J gene is TRBJ2-3, the V gene TRBV7-3; D perhaps matches TRBD2 (5 bases). The CDR3 is 14 residues long. V lost 5 bases and J lost 0, with 9 bases in between. From germline, CDR1 is SGHTA and CDR2 FQGTGA. The variable domain in full, with the rest retrieved from reference TRBV7-3 and TRBJ2-3, is GAGVSQTPSNKVTEKGKYVELRCDPISGHTALYWYRQSLGQGPEFLIYFQGTGAADDSGLPNDRFFAVRPEGSVSTLKIQRTERGDSAVYLCASSPWTSTDTQYFGPGTRLTVL.

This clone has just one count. The CDR3 sequence: CASSPHWGRSGTLYGYTF. The CDR3, as DNA: TGTGCCAGCAGTCCCCATTGGGGCAGGAGCGGAACTCTCTATGGCTACACCTTC. This rearrangement joins TRBV27 to TRBJ1-2; possibly TRBD1 for D (5 bases). The V and J ends lost 5 bases and 4 bases respectively, with 26 bases between them. The germline CDR1 and CDR2 sequences are MNHEY and SMNVEV (reference sequence). This CDR3 region has 18 residues.

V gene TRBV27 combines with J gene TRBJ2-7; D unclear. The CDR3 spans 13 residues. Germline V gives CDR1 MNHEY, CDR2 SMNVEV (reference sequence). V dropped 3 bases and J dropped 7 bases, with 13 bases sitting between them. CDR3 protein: CASSFPPRWEQYF. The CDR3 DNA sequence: TGTGCCAGCAGTTTCCCCCCCCGCTGGGAGCAGTACTTC.

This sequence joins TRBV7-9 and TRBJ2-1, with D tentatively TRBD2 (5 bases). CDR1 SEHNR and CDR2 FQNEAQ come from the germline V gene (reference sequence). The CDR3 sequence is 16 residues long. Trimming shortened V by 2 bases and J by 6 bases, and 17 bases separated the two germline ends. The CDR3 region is CASSLFPSFPTNEQFF. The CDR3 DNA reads TGTGCCAGCAGCTTATTCCCTAGCTTCCCTACCAATGAGCAGTTCTTC.

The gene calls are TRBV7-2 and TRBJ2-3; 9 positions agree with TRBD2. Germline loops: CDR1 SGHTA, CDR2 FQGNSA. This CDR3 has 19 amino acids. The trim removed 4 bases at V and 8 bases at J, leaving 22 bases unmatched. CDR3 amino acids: CASSSTKVAPREGLSTQYF. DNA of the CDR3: TGTGCCAGCAGCTCAACGAAGGTGGCTCCGCGGGAGGGCCTCTCTACGCAGTATTTT.

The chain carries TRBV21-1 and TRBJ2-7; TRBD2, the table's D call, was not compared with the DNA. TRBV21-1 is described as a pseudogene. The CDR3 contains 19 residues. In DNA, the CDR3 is TGTGCCAGCAGCAAAGGAGGGGGGACTAGCGGGAGTTTCTCCTACGAGCAGTACTTC. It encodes CASSKGGGTSGSFSYEQYF.

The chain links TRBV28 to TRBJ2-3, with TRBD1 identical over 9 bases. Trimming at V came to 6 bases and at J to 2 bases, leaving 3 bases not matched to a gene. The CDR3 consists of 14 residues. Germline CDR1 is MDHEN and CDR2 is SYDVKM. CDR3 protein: CASRRTGVTDTQYF. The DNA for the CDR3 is TGTGCCAGCAGGCGGACAGGGGTCACAGATACGCAGTATTTT.

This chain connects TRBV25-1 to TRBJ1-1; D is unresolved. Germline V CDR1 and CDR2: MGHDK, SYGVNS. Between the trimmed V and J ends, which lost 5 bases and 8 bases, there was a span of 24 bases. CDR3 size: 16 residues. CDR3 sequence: CASSRVVPRKIHEAFF. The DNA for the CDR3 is TGTGCCAGCAGTCGGGTCGTTCCGCGAAAAATACACGAAGCTTTCTTT.

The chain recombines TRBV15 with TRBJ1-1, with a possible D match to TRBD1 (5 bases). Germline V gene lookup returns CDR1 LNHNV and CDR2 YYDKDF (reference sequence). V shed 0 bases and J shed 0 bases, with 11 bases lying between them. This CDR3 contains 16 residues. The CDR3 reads CATSRDYAGMNTEAFF. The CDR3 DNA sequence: TGTGCCACCAGCAGAGATTACGCAGGGATGAACACTGAAGCTTTCTTT.

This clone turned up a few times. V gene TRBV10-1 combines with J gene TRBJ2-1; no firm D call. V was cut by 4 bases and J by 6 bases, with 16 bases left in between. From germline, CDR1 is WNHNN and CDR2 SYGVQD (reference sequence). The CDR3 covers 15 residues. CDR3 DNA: TGCGCCAGCAGTGTTAGTCCGAGTCTCGGCAATGAGCAGTTCTTC. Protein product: CASSVSPSLGNEQFF.

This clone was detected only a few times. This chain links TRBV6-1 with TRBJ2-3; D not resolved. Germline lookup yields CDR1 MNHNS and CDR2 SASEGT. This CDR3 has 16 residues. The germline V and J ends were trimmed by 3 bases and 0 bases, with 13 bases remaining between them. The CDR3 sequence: CASSDNSHSSTDTQYF. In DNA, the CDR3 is TGTGCCAGCAGTGATAACAGCCACTCTAGCACAGATACGCAGTATTTT.

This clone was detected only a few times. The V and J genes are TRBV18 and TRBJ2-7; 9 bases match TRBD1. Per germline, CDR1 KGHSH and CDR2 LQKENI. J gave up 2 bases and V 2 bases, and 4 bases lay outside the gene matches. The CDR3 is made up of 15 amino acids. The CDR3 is CASSPRDRAAYEQYF. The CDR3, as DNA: TGTGCCAGCTCACCAAGGGACAGGGCAGCCTACGAGCAGTACTTC.

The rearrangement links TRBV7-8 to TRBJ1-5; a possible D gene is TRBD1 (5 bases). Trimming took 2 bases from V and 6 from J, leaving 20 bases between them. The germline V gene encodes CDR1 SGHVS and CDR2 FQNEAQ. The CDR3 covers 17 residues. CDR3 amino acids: CASSLYGAVRVIQPQHF. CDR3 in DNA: TGTGCCAGCAGCTTATACGGTGCCGTCAGGGTCATTCAGCCCCAGCATTTT.

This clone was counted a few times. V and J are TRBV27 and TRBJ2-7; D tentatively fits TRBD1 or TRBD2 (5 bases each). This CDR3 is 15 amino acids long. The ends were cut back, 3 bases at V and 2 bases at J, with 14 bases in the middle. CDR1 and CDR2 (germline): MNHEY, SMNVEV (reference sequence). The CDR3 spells CASSFRPGRAYEQYF. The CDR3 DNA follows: TGTGCCAGCAGTTTTAGGCCAGGGAGAGCCTACGAGCAGTACTTC.

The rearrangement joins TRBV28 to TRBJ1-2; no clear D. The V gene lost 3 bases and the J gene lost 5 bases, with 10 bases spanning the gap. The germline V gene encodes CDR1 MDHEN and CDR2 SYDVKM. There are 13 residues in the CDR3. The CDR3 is CASSLPFAYGYTF. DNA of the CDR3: TGTGCCAGCAGTTTGCCATTTGCTTATGGCTACACCTTC.

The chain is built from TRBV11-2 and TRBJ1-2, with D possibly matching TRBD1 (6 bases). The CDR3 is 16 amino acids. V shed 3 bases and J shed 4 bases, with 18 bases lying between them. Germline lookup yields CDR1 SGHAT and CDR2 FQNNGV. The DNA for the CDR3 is TGTGCCAGCAGCTTTTGGGGACACACGCCTTCCTATGGCTACACCTTC. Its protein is CASSFWGHTPSYGYTF.

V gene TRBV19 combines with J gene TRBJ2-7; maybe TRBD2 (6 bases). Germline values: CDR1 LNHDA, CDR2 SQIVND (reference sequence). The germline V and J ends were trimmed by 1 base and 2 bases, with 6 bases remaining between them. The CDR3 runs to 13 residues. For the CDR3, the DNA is TGTGCCAGTAGTATAGCGGGAGCCTACGAGCAGTACTTC. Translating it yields CASSIAGAYEQYF.